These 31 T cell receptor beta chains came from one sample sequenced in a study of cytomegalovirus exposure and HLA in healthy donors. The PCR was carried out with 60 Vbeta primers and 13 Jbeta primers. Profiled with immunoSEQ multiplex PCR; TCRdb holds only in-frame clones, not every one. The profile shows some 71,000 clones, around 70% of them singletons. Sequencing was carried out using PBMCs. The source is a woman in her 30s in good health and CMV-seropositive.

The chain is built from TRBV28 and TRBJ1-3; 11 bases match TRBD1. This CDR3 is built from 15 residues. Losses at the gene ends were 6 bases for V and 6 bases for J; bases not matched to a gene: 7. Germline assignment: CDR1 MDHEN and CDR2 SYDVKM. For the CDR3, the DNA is TGTGCCAGCAGAGGACAGGGGGCCCCCCTAAACACCATATATTTT. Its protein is CASRGQGAPLNTIYF. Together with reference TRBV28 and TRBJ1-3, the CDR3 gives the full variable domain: DVKVTQSSRYLVKRTGEKVFLECVQDMDHENMFWYRQDPGLGLRLIYFSYDVKMKEKGDIPEGYSVSREKKERFSLILESASTNQTSMYLCASRGQGAPLNTIYFGEGSWLTVV.

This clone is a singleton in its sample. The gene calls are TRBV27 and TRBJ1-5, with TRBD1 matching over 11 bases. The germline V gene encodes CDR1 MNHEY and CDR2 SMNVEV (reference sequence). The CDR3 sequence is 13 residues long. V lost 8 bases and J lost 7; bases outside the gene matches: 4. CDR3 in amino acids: CASSGQGDQPQHF. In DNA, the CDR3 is TGTGCCAGCTCGGGACAGGGGGACCAGCCCCAGCATTTT.

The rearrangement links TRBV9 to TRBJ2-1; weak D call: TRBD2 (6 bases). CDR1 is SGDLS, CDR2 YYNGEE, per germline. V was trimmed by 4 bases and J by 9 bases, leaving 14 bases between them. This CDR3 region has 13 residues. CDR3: CASSPWGTVEQFF. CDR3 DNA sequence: TGTGCCAGCAGCCCGTGGGGGACTGTTGAGCAGTTCTTC. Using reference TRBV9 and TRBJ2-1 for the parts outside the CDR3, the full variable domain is DSGVTQTPKHLITATGQRVTLRCSPRSGDLSVYWYQQSLDQGLQFLIQYYNGEERAKGNILERFSAQQFPDLHSELNLSSLELGDSALYFCASSPWGTVEQFFGPGTRLTVL.

CDR3 coding DNA: TGTGCCAGCAGCCCACCAGACAGGGCCCCTACAACTAATGAAAAACTGTTTTTT. Its translation: CASSPPDRAPTTNEKLFF. This chain connects TRBV14 to TRBJ1-4; TRBD1 matches at 7 bases. Germline CDR1 SGHDN, CDR2 FVKESK. The CDR3 spans 18 residues. V lost 4 bases and J lost 0; bases outside the gene matches: 11.

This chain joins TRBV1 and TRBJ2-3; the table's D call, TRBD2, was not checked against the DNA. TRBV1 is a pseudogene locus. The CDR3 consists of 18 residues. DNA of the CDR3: TGCACCAGCAGCCAAGGGGGCCGGGGCGGGAGGGACACAGATACGCAGTATTTT. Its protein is CTSSQGGRGGRDTDTQYF.

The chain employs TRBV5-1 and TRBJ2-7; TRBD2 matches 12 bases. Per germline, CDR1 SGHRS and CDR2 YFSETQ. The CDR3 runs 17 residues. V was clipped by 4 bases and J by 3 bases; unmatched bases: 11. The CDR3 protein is CASSLNSWTSGDYEQYF. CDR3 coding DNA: TGCGCCAGCAGCCTGAACTCCTGGACTAGCGGGGACTACGAGCAGTACTTC.

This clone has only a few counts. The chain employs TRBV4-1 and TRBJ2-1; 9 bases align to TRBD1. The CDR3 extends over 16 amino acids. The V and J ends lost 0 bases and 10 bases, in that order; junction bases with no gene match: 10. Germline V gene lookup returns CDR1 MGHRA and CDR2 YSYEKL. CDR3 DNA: TGCGCCAGCAGCCAAGATGAGTTACAGGGGGCAAGCGAGCAGTTCTTC. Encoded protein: CASSQDELQGASEQFF.

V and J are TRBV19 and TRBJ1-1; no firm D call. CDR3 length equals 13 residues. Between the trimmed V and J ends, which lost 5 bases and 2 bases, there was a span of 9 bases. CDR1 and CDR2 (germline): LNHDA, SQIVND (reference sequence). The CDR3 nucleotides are TGTGCCAGTAGTCATCAGGTTAACACTGAAGCTTTCTTT. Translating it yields CASSHQVNTEAFF. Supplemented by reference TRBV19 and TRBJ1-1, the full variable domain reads DGGITQSPKYLFRKEGQNVTLSCEQNLNHDAMYWYRQDPGQGLRLIYYSQIVNDFQKGDIAEGYSVSREKKESFPLTVTSAQKNPTAFYLCASSHQVNTEAFFGQGTRLTVV.

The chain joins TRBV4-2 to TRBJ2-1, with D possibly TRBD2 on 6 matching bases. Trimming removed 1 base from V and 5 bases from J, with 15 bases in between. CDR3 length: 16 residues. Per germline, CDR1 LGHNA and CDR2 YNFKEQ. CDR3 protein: CASSQGTGSSHNEQFF. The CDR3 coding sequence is TGTGCCAGCAGCCAAGGTACCGGGAGTTCGCACAATGAGCAGTTCTTC.

CDR3 in DNA: TGTGCCAGCAGTTTACGACTCTCAGAAGCTTTCTTT. It yields the protein CASSLRLSEAFF. The gene calls are TRBV28 and TRBJ1-1; D remains unclear. Germline CDR1 reads MDHEN; CDR2 reads SYDVKM. V was pared by 2 bases and J by 8 bases, with 9 bases between. The CDR3 consists of 12 residues.

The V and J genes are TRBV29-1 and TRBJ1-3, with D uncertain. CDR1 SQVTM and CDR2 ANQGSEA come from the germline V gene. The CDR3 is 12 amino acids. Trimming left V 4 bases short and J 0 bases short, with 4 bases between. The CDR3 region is CSVVSSGNTIYF. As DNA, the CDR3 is TGCAGCGTTGTGAGCTCTGGAAACACCATATATTTT.

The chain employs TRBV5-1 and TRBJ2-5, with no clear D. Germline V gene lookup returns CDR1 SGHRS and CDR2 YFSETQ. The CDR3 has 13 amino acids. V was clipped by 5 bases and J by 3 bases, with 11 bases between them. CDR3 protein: CASSFALKETQYF. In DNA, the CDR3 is TGCGCCAGCAGTTTTGCACTTAAAGAGACCCAGTACTTC.

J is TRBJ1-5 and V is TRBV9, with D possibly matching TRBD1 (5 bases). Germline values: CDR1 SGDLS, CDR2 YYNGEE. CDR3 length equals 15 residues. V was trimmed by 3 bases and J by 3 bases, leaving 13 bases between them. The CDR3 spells CASSEGAALNQPQHF. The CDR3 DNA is TGTGCCAGCAGCGAAGGGGCAGCCCTCAATCAGCCCCAGCATTTT. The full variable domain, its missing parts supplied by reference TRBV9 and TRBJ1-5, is DSGVTQTPKHLITATGQRVTLRCSPRSGDLSVYWYQQSLDQGLQFLIQYYNGEERAKGNILERFSAQQFPDLHSELNLSSLELGDSALYFCASSEGAALNQPQHFGDGTRLSIL.

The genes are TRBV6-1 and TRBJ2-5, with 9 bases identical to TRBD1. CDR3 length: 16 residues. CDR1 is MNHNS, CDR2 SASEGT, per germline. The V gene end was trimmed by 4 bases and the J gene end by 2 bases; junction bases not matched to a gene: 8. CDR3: CASSGTGTGYQETQYF. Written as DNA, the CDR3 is TGTGCCAGCAGTGGTACCGGGACAGGGTATCAAGAGACCCAGTACTTC.

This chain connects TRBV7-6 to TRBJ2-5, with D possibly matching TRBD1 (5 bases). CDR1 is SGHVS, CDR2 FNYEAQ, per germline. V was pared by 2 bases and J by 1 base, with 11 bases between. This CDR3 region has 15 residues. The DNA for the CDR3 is TGTGCCAGCAGCTTAACTGCGCAGGGCCAAGAGACCCAGTACTTC. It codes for CASSLTAQGQETQYF.

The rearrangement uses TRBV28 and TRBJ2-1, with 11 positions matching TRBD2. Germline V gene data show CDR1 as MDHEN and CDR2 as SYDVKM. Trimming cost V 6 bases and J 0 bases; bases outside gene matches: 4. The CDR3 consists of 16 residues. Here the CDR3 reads CASRSSGRASYNEQFF. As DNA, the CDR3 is TGTGCCAGCAGAAGTAGCGGGAGGGCCTCCTACAATGAGCAGTTCTTC.

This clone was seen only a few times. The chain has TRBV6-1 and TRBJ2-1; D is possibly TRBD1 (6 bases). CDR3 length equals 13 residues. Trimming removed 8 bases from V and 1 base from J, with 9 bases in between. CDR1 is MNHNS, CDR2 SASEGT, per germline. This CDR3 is CASQGNSYNEQFF. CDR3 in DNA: TGTGCCAGCCAGGGGAATTCCTACAATGAGCAGTTCTTC.

As DNA, the CDR3 is TGTGCCAGCAGCTCGGCCCGGGGGAACCAGCCCCAGCATTTT. It is translated as CASSSARGNQPQHF. This chain connects TRBV5-6 to TRBJ1-5; perhaps TRBD1 as D (5 bases). The germline V gene encodes CDR1 SGHDT and CDR2 YYEEEE. CDR3 size: 14 residues. Trimming removed 3 bases from V and 7 bases from J, with 14 bases in between.

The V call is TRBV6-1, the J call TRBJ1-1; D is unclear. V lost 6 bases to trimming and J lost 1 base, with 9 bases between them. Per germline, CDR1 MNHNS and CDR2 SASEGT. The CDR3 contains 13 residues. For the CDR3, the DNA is TGTGCCAGCAGCGAACATCAGAACACTGAAGCTTTCTTT. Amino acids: CASSEHQNTEAFF.

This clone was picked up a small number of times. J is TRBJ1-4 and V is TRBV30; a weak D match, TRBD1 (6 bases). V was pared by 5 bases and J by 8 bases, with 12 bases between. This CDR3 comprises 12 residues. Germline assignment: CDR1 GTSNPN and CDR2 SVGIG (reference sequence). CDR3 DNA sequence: TGTGCCTGGTCCGGGGGGCTAGAAAAACTGTTTTTT. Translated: CAWSGGLEKLFF.

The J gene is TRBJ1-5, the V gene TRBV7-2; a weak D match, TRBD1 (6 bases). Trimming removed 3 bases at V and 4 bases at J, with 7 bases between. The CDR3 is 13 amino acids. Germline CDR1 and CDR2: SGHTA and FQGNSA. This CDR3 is CASSFTGNQPQHF. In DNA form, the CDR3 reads TGTGCCAGCAGCTTCACAGGGAATCAGCCCCAGCATTTT.

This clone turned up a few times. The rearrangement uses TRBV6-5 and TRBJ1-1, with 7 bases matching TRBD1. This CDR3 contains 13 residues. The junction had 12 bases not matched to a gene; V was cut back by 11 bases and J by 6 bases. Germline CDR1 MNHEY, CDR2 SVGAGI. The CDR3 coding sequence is TGTGCCTGTCGACAGGGAAGGAGGGCTGAAGCTTTCTTT. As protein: CACRQGRRAEAFF.

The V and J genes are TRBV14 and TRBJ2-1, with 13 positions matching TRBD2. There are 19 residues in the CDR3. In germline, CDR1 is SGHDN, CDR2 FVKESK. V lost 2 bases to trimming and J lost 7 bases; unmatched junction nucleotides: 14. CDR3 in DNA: TGTGCCAGCAGCCAATATCATTCCCCGACTAGCGGGAGGAGGAATGAGCAGTTCTTC. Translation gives CASSQYHSPTSGRRNEQFF.

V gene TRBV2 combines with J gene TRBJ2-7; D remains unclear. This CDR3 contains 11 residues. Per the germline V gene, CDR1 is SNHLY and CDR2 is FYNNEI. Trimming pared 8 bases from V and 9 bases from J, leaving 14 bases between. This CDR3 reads CASSRLPRQYF. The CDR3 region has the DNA TGTGCCAGCTCCCGGTTGCCTCGGCAGTACTTC.

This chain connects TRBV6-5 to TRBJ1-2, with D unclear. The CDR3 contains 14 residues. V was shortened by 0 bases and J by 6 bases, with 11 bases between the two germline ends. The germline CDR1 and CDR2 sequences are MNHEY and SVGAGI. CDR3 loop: CASSYSSRRNGYTF. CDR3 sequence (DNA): TGTGCCAGCAGTTACTCAAGCAGGAGGAATGGCTACACCTTC.

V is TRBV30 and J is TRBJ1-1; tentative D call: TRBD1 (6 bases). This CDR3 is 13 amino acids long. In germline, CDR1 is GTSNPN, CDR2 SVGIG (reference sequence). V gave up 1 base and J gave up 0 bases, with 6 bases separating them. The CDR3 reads CAWSEGVNTEAFF. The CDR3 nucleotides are TGTGCCTGGAGTGAGGGGGTGAACACTGAAGCTTTCTTT.

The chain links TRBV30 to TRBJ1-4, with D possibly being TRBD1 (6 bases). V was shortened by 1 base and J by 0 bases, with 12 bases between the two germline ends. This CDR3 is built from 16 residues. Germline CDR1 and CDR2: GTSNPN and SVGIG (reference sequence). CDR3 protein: CAWSARTATTNEKLFF. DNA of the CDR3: TGTGCCTGGAGTGCTCGGACAGCCACAACTAATGAAAAACTGTTTTTT.

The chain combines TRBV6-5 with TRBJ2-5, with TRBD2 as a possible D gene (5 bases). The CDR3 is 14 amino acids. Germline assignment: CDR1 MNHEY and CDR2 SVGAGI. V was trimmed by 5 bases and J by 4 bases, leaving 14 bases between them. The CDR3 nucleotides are TGTGCCAGCAGTCCACTTGGGAGAAGAGAGACCCAGTACTTC. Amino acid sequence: CASSPLGRRETQYF.

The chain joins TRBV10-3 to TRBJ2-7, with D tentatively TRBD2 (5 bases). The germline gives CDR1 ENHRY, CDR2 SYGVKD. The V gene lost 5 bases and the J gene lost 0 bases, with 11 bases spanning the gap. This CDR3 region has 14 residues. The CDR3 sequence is CAISLDYLSYEQYF. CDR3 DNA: TGTGCCATCAGTCTCGACTACCTCTCCTACGAGCAGTACTTC.

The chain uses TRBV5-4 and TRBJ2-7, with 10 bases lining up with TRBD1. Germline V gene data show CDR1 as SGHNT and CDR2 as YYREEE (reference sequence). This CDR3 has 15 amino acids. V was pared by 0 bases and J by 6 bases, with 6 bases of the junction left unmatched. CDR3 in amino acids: CASSLGGQGRGEQYF. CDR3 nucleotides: TGTGCCAGCAGCTTGGGGGGACAGGGGAGAGGCGAGCAGTACTTC.

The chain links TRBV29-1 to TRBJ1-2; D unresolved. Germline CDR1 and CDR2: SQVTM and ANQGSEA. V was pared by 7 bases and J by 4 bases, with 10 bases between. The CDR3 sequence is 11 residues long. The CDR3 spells CSGDTSYGYTF. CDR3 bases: TGCAGCGGTGACACTAGCTATGGCTACACCTTC.